This TCR beta chain comes out of a study of blood T cell repertoires in COVID-19. About the study: Donors in the United States, Italy and Spain gave samples during acute or convalescent COVID-19. PBMCs, B-cell-depleted T cells, or T cells provided the cDNA or gDNA that made up the material.

The CDR3 spans 14 residues. CDR1 is SGHTA and CDR2 is FQGNSA in the germline V gene. V dropped 1 base and J dropped 7 bases, with 11 bases sitting between them. As originally analysed: Using reference gene primer amplification, nucleated cell counts were estimated. Sequencing was performed with immunoSEQ multiplex PCR; in TCRdb, only in-frame clones are kept and a portion is missing. The V and J calls and clone size come from that table; D and trimming were worked out from the DNA. The sample records more than 85,000 clones, around 80% being singletons. Sequencing input: peripheral blood. This chain joins TRBV7-2 and TRBJ2-1, with a tentative D call TRBD1 (5 bases). This receptor was obtained from a man aged 60-69 years with acute or convalescent COVID-19. CDR3 loop: CASSLGGTPNEQFF. The CDR3 DNA is TGTGCCAGCAGCTTAGGGGGCACGCCGAATGAGCAGTTCTTC.